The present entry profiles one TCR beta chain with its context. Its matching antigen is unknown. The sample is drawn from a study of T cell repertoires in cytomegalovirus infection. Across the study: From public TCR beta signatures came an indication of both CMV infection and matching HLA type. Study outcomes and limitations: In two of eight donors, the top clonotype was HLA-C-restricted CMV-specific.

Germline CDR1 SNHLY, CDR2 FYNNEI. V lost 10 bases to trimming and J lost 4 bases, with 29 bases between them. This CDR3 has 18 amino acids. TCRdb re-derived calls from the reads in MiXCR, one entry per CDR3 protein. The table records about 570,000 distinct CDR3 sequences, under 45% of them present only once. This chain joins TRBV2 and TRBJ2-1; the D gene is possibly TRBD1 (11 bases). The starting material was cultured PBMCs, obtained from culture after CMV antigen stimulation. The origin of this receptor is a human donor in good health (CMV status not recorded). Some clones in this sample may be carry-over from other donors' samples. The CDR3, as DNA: TGTGCCACCCCGGGACAGGGGGAAGAGCGGGAGGGATACAATGAGCAGTTCTTC. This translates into CATPGQGEEREGYNEQFF.